The 3 T cell receptor beta chains given below trace back to one sample, sequenced in a study of T cell changes during pregnancy in multiple sclerosis. Libraries were prepared by immunoSEQ multiplex PCR; TCRdb keeps only in-frame clonotypes and omits some of them. The sample has around 80,000 clones; just over 90% are singletons. Here the sequenced sample was peripheral blood, taken before pregnancy. Receptor source: a female donor with multiple sclerosis, enrolled in a pregnancy study.

The gene calls are TRBV10-2 and TRBJ2-3; no clear D gene. This CDR3 is built from 14 residues. V gave up 4 bases and J gave up 1 base, with 9 bases separating them. The germline V gene has CDR1 WSHSY and CDR2 SAAADI. CDR3 DNA: TGCGCCAGCAGTGTACATTTTGGCACAGATACGCAGTATTTT. Residues: CASSVHFGTDTQYF.

V gene TRBV5-1 combines with J gene TRBJ2-7; 9 nucleotides line up with TRBD1. V lost 5 bases, J lost 5 bases, and 5 bases stayed unmatched. Germline V lookup: CDR1 SGHRS, CDR2 YFSETQ. The length of the CDR3 is 13 residues. CDR3: CASRTGGLDEQYF. Written as DNA, the CDR3 is TGCGCCAGCAGGACAGGGGGGCTCGACGAGCAGTACTTC.

The rearrangement joins TRBV5-1 to TRBJ2-1; D possibly corresponds to TRBD1 (6 bases). The V and J ends lost 0 bases and 10 bases respectively, with 20 bases between them. The CDR3 length is 16 residues. Germline lookup yields CDR1 SGHRS and CDR2 YFSETQ. CDR3 amino acids: CASSLAGKGGQSEQFF. In nucleotides, the CDR3 is TGCGCCAGCAGCTTGGCAGGGAAAGGGGGACAATCGGAGCAGTTCTTC.